The clone carrying this T cell receptor (beta chain) was counted between two and nine times. Its target is unknown. The CDR3 is 12 residues long. Trimming removed 3 bases from V and 7 bases from J; junction bases left unmatched: 5. Germline V lookup: CDR1 DFQATT, CDR2 SNEGSKA (reference sequence). The sample is drawn from a study of response to subunit inactivated influenza vaccine. Study-level findings and limits: After each seasonal influenza vaccination, few new T cells are recruited, the authors suggested.

TCRdb ran MiXCR on the RT-PCR reads and lists one entry per CDR3 protein. The sample yields roughly 620,000 distinct CDR3 sequences, approximately 10% seen once. These data were also reused for a study on T cells expressing NK-cell markers. That paper notes: Scientists made TCR beta cDNA using 5'RACE template switching with UMIs. Sorted CD3+CD56-NKG2C+, CD3+CD56+NKG2C- and CD3+CD56+NKG2C+ T cells were the source of the TCR beta repertoires. Seropositivity for HCMV was found in seven of the eight sequenced donors, with one seronegative. Roughly 6 of the donors carried dominant NKG2C+ clonotypes that took up roughly 1.0-8% of their CD8+ T cells.

The chain joins TRBV20-1 to TRBJ2-7; 8 bases line up with TRBD2. The sample was PBMCs from blood, taken on the day of vaccination. This clonotype originated in a man over 45 who received an inactivated influenza vaccine. CDR3 protein: CSARGLVQEQYF. The CDR3 DNA sequence: TGCAGTGCTAGGGGACTAGTACAAGAGCAGTACTTC.